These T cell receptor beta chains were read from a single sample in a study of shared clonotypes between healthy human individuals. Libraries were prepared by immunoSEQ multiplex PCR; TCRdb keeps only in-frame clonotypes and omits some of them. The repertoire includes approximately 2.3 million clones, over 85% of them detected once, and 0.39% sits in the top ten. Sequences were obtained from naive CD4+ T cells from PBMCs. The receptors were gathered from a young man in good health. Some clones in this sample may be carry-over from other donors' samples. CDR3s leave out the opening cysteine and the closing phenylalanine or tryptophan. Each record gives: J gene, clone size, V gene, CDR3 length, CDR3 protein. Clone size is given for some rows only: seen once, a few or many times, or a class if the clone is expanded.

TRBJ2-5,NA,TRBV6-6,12,ASGPGGYQETQY
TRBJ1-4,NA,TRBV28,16,ASSLGQGVLATNEKLF
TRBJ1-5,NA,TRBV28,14,ASSFLTGMGNQPQH
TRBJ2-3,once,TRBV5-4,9,ASSTADTQY
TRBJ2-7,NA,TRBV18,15,ASSPPAPSGGLYEQY
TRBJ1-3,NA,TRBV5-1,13,ASSLEGNSGNTIY
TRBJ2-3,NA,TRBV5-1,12,ASSPWTSSDTQY
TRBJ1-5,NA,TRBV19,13,ASSRQGGWNQPQH
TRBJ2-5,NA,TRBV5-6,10,ASSGYRETQY
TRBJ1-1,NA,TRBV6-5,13,ASSYPSRGATEAF
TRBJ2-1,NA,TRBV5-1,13,ASSLVAGAYNEQF
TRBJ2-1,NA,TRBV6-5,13,ASSYSRTYNNEQF
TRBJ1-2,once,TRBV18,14,ASSPVGWESTYGYT
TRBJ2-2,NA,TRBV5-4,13,ASSSGTLNTGELF
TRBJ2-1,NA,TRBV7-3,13,ASSFRLASYNEQF
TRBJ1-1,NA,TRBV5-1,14,ASSSAASGGYTEAF
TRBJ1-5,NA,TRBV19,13,ASSIYAGREQPQH
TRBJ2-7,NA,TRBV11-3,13,ASSLDSSRTYEQY
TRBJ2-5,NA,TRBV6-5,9,ASSFQETQY
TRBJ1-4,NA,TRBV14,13,ASSRGVWEREKLF
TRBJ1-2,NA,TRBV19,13,ATFPSGRAVGGYT
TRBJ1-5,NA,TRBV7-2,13,ASSLEDRGRGNQH
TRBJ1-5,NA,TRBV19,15,ARWNRDTLPANQPQH
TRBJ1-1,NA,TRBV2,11,ASGYQGTTEAF
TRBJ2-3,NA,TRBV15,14,ATSRRAGAWTDTQY
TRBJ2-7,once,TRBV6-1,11,ASRLGQAYEQY
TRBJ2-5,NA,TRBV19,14,ASSKITGQIQETQY
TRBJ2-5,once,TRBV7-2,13,ASSLVSGVGETQY
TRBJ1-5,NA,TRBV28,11,ASSPTYNQPQH
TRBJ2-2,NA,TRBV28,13,ASKGDRPYTGELF
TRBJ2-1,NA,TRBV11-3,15,ASSLSPTGLADNEQF
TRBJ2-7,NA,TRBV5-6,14,ASSFGGVLGAYEQY
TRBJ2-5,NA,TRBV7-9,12,ASSLSAAQETQY
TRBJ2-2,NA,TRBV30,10,AWSMGTGELF
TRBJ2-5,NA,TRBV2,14,ASSAHTGQGQETQY
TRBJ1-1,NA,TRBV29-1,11,SVVGLLGTEAF
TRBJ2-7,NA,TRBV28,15,ASSSPSSWDPTYEQY
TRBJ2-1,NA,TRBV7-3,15,ASSLRLGTEEYNEQF
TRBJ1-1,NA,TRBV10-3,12,AISESGRNTEAF
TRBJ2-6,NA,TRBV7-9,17,ASTHQGASGVSGANVLT
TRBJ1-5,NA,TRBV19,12,ASSIGGEGQPQH
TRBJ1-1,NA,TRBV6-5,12,ASTKEGAVAEAF
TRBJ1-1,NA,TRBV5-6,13,ASSLSARGPSVAF
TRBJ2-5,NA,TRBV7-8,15,ASSIGVLAGEVETQY
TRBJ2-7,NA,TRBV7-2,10,ASSRISYEQY
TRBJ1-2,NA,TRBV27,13,ASRAAGGVGYGYT
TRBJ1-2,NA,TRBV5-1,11,ASSEGVNYGYT
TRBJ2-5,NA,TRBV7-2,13,ASSSAGTSEETQY
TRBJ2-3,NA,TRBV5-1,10,ASSPSTDTQY
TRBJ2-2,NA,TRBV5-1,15,ASSLVTGAQGTGELF
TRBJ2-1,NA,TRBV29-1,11,SVRPSGRAEQF
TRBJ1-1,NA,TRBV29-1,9,SAMGVTEAF
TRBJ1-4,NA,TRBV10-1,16,ASYLAQPSISTNEKLF
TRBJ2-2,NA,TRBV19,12,ASSIGGRTGELF
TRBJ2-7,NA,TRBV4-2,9,ASSSLAGVY
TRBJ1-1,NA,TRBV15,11,ATSRAQGQEAF
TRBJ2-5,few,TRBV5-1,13,ASSRSLAGQETQY
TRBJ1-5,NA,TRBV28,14,ASSFSPPRYNQPQH
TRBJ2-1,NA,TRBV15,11,ASRTNLYNEQF
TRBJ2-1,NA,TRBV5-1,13,ASTPPGLVYNEQF